These 27 T cell receptor beta chains share one sample of origin, sequenced in a study of T cell clusters in autoimmune cytopenias. Some 40,000 genome equivalents of blood DNA were amplified for TRB. TRB was amplified by touch-down multiplex PCR, primer pools A and B combined. TCRdb re-called the multiplex PCR reads; one entry per CDR3 protein, DNA not given. This listing includes over 2,500 distinct CDR3 sequences. The sequenced sample consisted of peripheral blood. The source of these receptors is a human donor with an autoimmune cytopenia, with autoimmune hepatitis or in good health (not recorded which).

Its frequency marks this clonotype as medium-sized. The CDR3 loop reads CATSESLGGEDTQYF. J is TRBJ2-3 and V is TRBV24-1; there is no DNA to check the TCRdb D call of TRBD1. The CDR3 extends over 15 amino acids. Germline CDR1 and CDR2: KGHDR and SFDVKD.

CDR3 sequence: CASSQVVGGGSPLHF. The rearrangement joins TRBV14 to TRBJ1-6; TCRdb proposes TRBD1, but this gene call is untestable without DNA. Germline loops: CDR1 SGHDN, CDR2 FVKESK. The CDR3 runs 15 residues. The entire variable domain, with the rest obtained from reference TRBV14 and TRBJ1-6, is as follows: EAGVTQFPSHSVIEKGQTVTLRCDPISGHDNLYWYRRVMGKEIKFLLHFVKESKQDESGMPNNRFLAERTGGTYSTLKVQPAELEDSGVYFCASSQVVGGGSPLHFGNGTRLTVT.

The chain couples TRBV24-1 to TRBJ1-1; TCRdb's assignment of TRBD1 cannot be checked, as there is no DNA. Germline CDR1 reads KGHDR; CDR2 reads SFDVKD. CDR3 length equals 17 residues. The CDR3 protein is CATSDPLTARYFTEAFF.

Measured by frequency, this clonotype is medium-sized (0.01 to 0.1%). The V call is TRBV4-3, the J call TRBJ2-3. Germline V gene data show CDR1 as LGHNA and CDR2 as YSLEER. This CDR3 comprises 17 residues. This CDR3 reads CASSQVLADNGPDTQYF.

The rearrangement uses TRBV20-1 and TRBJ2-5; TCRdb's D call of TRBD2 is untestable without DNA. CDR3 length: 11 amino acids. Germline assignment: CDR1 DFQATT and CDR2 SNEGSKA (reference sequence). The CDR3 region is CSATERETQYF.

The gene calls are TRBV30 and TRBJ2-5; TCRdb gives TRBD2 as the D gene, but with no DNA this cannot be confirmed. This CDR3 is 14 amino acids long. The germline gives CDR1 GTSNPN, CDR2 SVGIG (reference sequence). The CDR3 loop reads CAWTLAVHQETQYF. The full variable domain, rest sourced from reference TRBV30 and TRBJ2-5, is SQTIHQWPATLVQPVGSPLSLECTVEGTSNPNLYWYRQAAGRGLQLLFYSVGIGQISSEVPQNLSASRPQDRQFILSSKKLLLSDSGFYLCAWTLAVHQETQYFGPGTRLLVL.

The chain uses TRBV28 and TRBJ2-7; TCRdb's assignment of TRBD1 cannot be checked, as there is no DNA. CDR3 length: 13 residues. Germline lookup yields CDR1 MDHEN and CDR2 SYDVKM. The CDR3 sequence is CASTGISSYEQYF.

The chain combines TRBV4-3 with TRBJ2-7; TCRdb returns TRBD1, unconfirmable since there is no DNA. This CDR3 spans 14 amino acids. Germline V gives CDR1 LGHNA, CDR2 YSLEER. CDR3 loop: CASSQDWTAYEQYF.

This clonotype is identified as large from frequency. The chain joins TRBV29-1 to TRBJ2-2. Germline lookup yields CDR1 SQVTM and CDR2 ANQGSEA. The CDR3 contains 14 residues. The CDR3: CSVEQKFNTGELFF.

Considering frequency, this clonotype is medium-sized (0.01 to 0.1%). The chain joins TRBV5-6 to TRBJ2-1; lacking DNA, the TRBD2 call made by TCRdb goes unchecked. The CDR3 is made up of 13 amino acids. Germline assignment: CDR1 SGHDT and CDR2 YYEEEE. The chain's CDR3 is CASSRGTNNEQFF.

The chain links TRBV6-5 to TRBJ2-1; as DNA is missing, the TRBD2 call by TCRdb cannot be tested. The CDR3 is 15 amino acids. CDR1 and CDR2 (germline): MNHEY, SVGAGI. CDR3 protein: CASSLWTSGSNEQFF.

This clonotype is identified as medium-sized from frequency. The V call is TRBV13, the J call TRBJ2-1; the D call of TRBD1 rests on TCRdb alone, since no DNA is present to check it. The CDR3 runs 15 residues. Germline V gene lookup returns CDR1 PRHDT and CDR2 FYEKMQ (reference sequence). CDR3 sequence: CASSTTGGRYNEQFF.

V gene TRBV14 combines with J gene TRBJ2-3; checking the TCRdb D call of TRBD1 is not possible without DNA. CDR1 and CDR2 (germline): SGHDN, FVKESK. CDR3 length: 17 residues. The CDR3 protein is CASSPFDREGGTDTQYF.

The chain has TRBV5-1 and TRBJ1-1; the TCRdb call, TRBD1, lacks DNA for checking. CDR1 SGHRS and CDR2 YFSETQ come from the germline V gene. This CDR3 has 16 amino acids. CDR3 residues: CASSLAWGSPVTEAFF.

According to its frequency, this clonotype is medium-sized. The gene calls are TRBV11-2 and TRBJ2-1; TCRdb indicates TRBD2, and absent DNA this call remains unverified. The CDR3 extends over 16 amino acids. CDR1 SGHAT and CDR2 FQNNGV come from the germline V gene. CDR3 sequence reads: CASSHQRGHFHNEQFF.

The rearrangement uses TRBV2 and TRBJ1-1. Per germline, CDR1 SNHLY and CDR2 FYNNEI. This CDR3 is built from 14 residues. The CDR3 spells CASSGNGRGTEAFF.

This clonotype ranks as large in terms of frequency. This chain joins TRBV11-1 and TRBJ2-3. The CDR3 is made up of 11 amino acids. The germline V gene has CDR1 SGHAT and CDR2 FQDESV (reference sequence). CDR3 region: CATGARDTQYF.

This clonotype counts as medium-sized by frequency. V usage is TRBV27 and J usage is TRBJ2-1. Germline V CDR1 and CDR2: MNHEY, SMNVEV (reference sequence). The CDR3 consists of 14 residues. The CDR3 loop reads CASSSLLGYNEQFF.

The V gene is TRBV28, the J gene TRBJ1-4; the TCRdb call, TRBD1, lacks DNA for checking. The CDR3 is 17 amino acids. Per germline, CDR1 MDHEN and CDR2 SYDVKM. The CDR3 protein is CASSLFPQGGENEKLFF.

This clonotype is deemed medium-sized by its frequency. V gene TRBV6-2 or TRBV6-3 combines with J gene TRBJ2-1. Per germline, CDR1 MNHEY and CDR2 SVGEGT. CDR3 length: 14 amino acids. This CDR3 reads CASSYSTSINEQFF.

The V and J genes are TRBV21-1 and TRBJ2-7; the TCRdb call, TRBD2, lacks DNA for checking. TRBV21-1 is a pseudogene. The CDR3 has 16 amino acids. CDR3: CASSKVGLLALLEQYF.

The J gene is TRBJ1-3, the V gene TRBV11-2. The CDR3 has 16 residues. Germline V lookup: CDR1 SGHAT, CDR2 FQNNGV. The CDR3 loop reads CASSWGTPLSGNTIYF. The full variable domain, with the rest looked up from reference TRBV11-2 and TRBJ1-3, is EAGVAQSPRYKIIEKRQSVAFWCNPISGHATLYWYQQILGQGPKLLIQFQNNGVVDDSQLPKDRFSAERLKGVDSTLKIQPAKLEDSAVYLCASSWGTPLSGNTIYFGEGSWLTVV.

This clonotype is labeled medium-sized based on frequency. V usage is TRBV18 and J usage is TRBJ2-5; TCRdb calls TRBD2, which cannot be checked without DNA. Germline loops: CDR1 KGHSH, CDR2 LQKENI. The CDR3 runs to 17 residues. CDR3 protein: CASSWGYPGLGQETQYF.

Its frequency marks this clonotype as medium-sized. The chain carries TRBV12-3 or TRBV12-4 and TRBJ2-5; TCRdb returns TRBD1, unconfirmable since there is no DNA. The length of the CDR3 is 14 residues. The CDR3 spells CASRPTGVGETQYF.

This clonotype counts as medium-sized by frequency. The rearrangement links TRBV6-1 to TRBJ1-5; TCRdb lists TRBD1, though no DNA is available to test this call. The CDR3 length is 17 residues. The germline V gene encodes CDR1 MNHNS and CDR2 SASEGT. CDR3 loop: CASSGGTGQGWPQPQHF.

This clonotype is labeled medium-sized based on frequency. The J gene is TRBJ2-5, the V gene TRBV27; TCRdb's D gene call, TRBD2, goes unchecked for lack of DNA. Germline CDR1 is MNHEY and CDR2 is SMNVEV (reference sequence). CDR3 length: 18 amino acids. The CDR3 sequence is CASSTRLAGDRYQETQYF.

This clonotype is called medium-sized (0.01 to 0.1%) based on its frequency. The chain joins TRBV7-9 to TRBJ2-5; absent DNA, TCRdb's TRBD1 call cannot be checked. Germline V gene data show CDR1 as SEHNR and CDR2 as FQNEAQ (reference sequence). The length of the CDR3 is 14 residues. The CDR3 sequence: CASSSQGGVETQYF. Combining the CDR3 with reference TRBV7-9 and TRBJ2-5 gives the whole variable domain DTGVSQNPRHKITKRGQNVTFRCDPISEHNRLYWYRQTLGQGPEFLTYFQNEAQLEKSRLLSDRFSAERPKGSFSTLEIQRTEQGDSAMYLCASSSQGGVETQYFGPGTRLLVL.